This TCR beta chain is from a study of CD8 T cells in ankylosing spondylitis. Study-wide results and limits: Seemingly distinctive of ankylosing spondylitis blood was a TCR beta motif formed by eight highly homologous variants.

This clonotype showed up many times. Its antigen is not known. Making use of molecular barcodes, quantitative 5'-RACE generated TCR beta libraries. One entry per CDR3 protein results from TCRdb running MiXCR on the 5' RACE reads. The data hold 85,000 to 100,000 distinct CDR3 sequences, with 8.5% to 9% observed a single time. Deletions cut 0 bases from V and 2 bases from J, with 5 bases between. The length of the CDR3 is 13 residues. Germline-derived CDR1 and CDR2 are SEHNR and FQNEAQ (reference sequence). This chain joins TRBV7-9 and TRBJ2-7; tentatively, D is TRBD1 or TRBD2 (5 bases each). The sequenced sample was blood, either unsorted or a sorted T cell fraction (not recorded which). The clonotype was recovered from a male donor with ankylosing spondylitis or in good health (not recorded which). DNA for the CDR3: TGTGCCAGCAGCTTAGCGGGGGCCTACGAGCAGTACTTC. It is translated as CASSLAGAYEQYF.